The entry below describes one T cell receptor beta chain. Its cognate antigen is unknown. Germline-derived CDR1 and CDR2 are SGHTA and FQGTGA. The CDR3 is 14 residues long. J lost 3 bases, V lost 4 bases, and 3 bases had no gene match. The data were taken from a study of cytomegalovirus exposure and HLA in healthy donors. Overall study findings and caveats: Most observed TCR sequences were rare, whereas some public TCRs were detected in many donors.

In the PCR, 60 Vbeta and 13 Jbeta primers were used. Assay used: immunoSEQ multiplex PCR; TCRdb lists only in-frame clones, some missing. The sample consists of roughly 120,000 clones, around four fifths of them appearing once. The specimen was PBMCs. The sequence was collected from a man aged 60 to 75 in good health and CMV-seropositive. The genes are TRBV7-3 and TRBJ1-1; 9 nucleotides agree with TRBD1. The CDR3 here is CASSYRGPDTEAFF. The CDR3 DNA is TGTGCCAGCAGCTACAGGGGGCCCGACACTGAAGCTTTCTTT.